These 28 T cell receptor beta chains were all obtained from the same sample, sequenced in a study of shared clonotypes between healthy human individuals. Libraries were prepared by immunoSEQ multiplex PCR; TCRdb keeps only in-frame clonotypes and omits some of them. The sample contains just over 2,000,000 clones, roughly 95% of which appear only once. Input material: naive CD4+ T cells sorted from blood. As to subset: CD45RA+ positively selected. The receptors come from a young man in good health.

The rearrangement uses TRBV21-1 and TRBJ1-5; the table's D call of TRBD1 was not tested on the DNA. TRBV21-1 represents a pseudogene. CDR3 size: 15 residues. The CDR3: CASSKALRTVKAQHF. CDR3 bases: TGTGCCAGCAGCAAAGCCTTAAGGACAGTAAAGGCCCAGCATTTT.

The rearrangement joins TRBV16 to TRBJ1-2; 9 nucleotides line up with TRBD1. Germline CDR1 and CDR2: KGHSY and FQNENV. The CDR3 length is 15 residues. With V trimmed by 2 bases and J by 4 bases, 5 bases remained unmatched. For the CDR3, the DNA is TGTGCCAGCAGCCAAGCGGGACAGGGAGGCTATGGCTACACCTTC. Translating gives CASSQAGQGGYGYTF.

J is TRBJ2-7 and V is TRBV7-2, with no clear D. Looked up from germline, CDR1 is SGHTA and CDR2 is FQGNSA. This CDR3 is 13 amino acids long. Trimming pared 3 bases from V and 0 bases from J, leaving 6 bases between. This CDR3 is CASSFDHSYEQYF. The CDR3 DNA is TGTGCCAGCAGCTTCGACCACTCCTACGAGCAGTACTTC.

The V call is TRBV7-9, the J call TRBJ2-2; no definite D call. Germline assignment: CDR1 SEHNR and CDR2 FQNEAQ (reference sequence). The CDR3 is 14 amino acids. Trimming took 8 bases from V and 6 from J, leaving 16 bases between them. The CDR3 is CASPLKPGAGELFF. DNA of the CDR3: TGTGCCAGCCCATTGAAGCCTGGGGCCGGGGAGCTGTTTTTT.

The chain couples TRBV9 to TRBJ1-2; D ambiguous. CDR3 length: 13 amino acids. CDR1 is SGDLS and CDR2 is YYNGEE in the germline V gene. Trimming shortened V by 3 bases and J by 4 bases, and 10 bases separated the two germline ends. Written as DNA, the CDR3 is TGTGCCAGCAGCGGAGGGTTGGGCTATGGCTACACCTTC. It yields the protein CASSGGLGYGYTF.

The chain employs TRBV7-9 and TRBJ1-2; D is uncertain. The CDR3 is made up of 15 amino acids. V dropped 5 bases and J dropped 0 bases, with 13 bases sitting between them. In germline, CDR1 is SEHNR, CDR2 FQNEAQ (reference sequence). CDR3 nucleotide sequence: TGTGCCAGCAGCCTATTGGCAGGCGCTAACTATGGCTACACCTTC. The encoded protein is CASSLLAGANYGYTF.

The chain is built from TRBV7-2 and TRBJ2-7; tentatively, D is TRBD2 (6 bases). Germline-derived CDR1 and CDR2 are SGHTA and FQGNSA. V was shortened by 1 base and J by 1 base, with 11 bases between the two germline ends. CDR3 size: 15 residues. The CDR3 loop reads CASSLVEGSSYEQYF. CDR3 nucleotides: TGTGCCAGCAGCTTAGTGGAGGGGTCTTCCTACGAGCAGTACTTC.

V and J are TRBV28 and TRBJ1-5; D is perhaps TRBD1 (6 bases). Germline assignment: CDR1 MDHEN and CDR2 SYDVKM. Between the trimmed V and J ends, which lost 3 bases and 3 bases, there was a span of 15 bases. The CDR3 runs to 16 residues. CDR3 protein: CASSLGGGPYNQPQHF. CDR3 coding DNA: TGTGCCAGCAGTTTGGGCGGGGGGCCCTACAATCAGCCCCAGCATTTT.

In DNA form, the CDR3 reads TGTGCCAGCAGCGTAGAGGCGACAGGGGGCACCTACGAGCAGTACTTC. This encodes CASSVEATGGTYEQYF. The chain combines TRBV9 with TRBJ2-7, with TRBD1 identical over 10 bases. The germline CDR1 and CDR2 sequences are SGDLS and YYNGEE. J was trimmed by 2 bases and V by 0 bases; bases with no gene match: 5. This CDR3 spans 16 amino acids.

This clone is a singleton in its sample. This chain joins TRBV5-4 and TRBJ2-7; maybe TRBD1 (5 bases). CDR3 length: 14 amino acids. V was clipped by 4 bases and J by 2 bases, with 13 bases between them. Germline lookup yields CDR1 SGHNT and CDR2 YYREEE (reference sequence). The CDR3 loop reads CASSLIDRAYEQYF. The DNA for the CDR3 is TGTGCCAGCAGCCTAATAGACAGAGCCTACGAGCAGTACTTC. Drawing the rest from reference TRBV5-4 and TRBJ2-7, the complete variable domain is ETGVTQSPTHLIKTRGQQVTLRCSSQSGHNTVSWYQQALGQGPQFIFQYYREEENGRGNFPPRFSGLQFPNYSSELNVNALELDDSALYLCASSLIDRAYEQYFGPGTRLTVT.

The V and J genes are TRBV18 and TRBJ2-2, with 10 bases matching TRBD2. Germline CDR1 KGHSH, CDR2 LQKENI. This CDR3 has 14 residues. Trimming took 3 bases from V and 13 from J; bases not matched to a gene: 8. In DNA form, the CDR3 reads TGTGCCAGCTCACCTCTAGCGGGAGAAGGACGGCTGTTTTTT. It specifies CASSPLAGEGRLFF. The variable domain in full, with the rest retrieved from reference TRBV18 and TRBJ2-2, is NAGVMQNPRHLVRRRGQEARLRCSPMKGHSHVYWYRQLPEEGLKFMVYLQKENIIDESGMPKERFSAEFPKEGPSILRIQQVVRGDSAAYFCASSPLAGEGRLFFGEGSRLTVL.

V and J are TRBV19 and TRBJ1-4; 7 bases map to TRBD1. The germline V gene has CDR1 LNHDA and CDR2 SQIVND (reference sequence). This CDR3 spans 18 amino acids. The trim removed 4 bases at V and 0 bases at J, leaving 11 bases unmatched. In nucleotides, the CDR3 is TGTGCCAGTAGTACCCGGGACAGCGCGTTTGCAACTAATGAAAAACTGTTTTTT. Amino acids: CASSTRDSAFATNEKLFF. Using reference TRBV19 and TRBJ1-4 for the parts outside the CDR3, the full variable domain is DGGITQSPKYLFRKEGQNVTLSCEQNLNHDAMYWYRQDPGQGLRLIYYSQIVNDFQKGDIAEGYSVSREKKESFPLTVTSAQKNPTAFYLCASSTRDSAFATNEKLFFGSGTQLSVL.

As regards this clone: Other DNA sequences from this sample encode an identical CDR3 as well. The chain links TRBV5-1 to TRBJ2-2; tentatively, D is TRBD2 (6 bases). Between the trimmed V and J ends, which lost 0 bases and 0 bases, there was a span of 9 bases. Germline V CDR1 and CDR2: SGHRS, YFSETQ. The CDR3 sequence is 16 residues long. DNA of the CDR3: TGCGCCAGCAGCTTGGCGGGAGCTGCGAACACCGGGGAGCTGTTTTTT. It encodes CASSLAGAANTGELFF.

CDR3 residues: CASSGAHHGNTEAFF. CDR3 nucleotide sequence: TGTGCCAGCAGTGGAGCCCACCACGGGAACACTGAAGCTTTCTTT. The chain couples TRBV28 to TRBJ1-1; D gene ambiguous. Germline CDR1 reads MDHEN; CDR2 reads SYDVKM. V dropped 5 bases and J dropped 1 base, with 14 bases sitting between them. The CDR3 contains 15 residues.

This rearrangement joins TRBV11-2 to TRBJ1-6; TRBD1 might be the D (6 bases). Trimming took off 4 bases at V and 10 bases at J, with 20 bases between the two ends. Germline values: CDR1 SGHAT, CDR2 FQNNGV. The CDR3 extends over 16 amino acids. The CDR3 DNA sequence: TGTGCCAGCAGCTACACGACTAACGGGGGGCAATCACCCCTCCACTTT. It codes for CASSYTTNGGQSPLHF. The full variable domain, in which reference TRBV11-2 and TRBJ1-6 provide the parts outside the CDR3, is EAGVAQSPRYKIIEKRQSVAFWCNPISGHATLYWYQQILGQGPKLLIQFQNNGVVDDSQLPKDRFSAERLKGVDSTLKIQPAKLEDSAVYLCASSYTTNGGQSPLHFGNGTRLTVT.

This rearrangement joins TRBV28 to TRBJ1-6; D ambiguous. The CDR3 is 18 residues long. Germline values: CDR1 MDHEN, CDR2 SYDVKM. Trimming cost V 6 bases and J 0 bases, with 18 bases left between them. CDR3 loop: CASSLPRPASSYNSPLHF. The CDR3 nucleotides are TGTGCCAGCAGCCTCCCGAGACCCGCGAGCTCCTATAATTCACCCCTCCACTTT.

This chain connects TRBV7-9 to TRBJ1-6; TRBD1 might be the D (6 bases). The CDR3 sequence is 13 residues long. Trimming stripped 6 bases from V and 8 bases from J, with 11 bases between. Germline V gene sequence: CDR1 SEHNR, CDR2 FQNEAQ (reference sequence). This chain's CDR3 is CASRIGGDSPLHF. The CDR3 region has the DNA TGTGCCAGCAGGATAGGGGGGGATTCACCCCTCCACTTT.

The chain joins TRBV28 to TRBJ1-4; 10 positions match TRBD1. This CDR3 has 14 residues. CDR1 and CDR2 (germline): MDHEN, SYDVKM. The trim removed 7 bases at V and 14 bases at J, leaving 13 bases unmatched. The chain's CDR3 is CASKPPGQGSGLFF. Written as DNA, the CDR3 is TGTGCCAGCAAACCTCCGGGACAGGGGAGCGGGCTGTTTTTT.

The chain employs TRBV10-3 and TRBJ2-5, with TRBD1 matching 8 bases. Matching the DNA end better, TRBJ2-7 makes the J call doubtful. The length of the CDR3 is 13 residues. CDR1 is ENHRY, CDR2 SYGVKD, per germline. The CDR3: CAISARQGYEQYF. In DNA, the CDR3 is TGTGCCATCAGTGCGAGACAGGGGTACGAGCAGTACTTC.

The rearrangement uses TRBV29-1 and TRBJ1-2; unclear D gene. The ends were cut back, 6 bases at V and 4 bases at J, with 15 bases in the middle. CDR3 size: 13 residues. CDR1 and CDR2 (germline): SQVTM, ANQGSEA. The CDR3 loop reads CSVEPVYGYGYTF. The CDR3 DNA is TGCAGCGTCGAACCGGTTTATGGCTATGGCTACACCTTC.

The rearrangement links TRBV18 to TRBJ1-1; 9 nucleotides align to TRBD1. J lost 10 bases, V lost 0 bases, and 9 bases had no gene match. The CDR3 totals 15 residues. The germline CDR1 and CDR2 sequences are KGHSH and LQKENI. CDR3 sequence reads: CASSPPLGTGMGAFF. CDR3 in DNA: TGTGCCAGCTCACCACCGTTGGGGACAGGGATGGGAGCTTTCTTT.

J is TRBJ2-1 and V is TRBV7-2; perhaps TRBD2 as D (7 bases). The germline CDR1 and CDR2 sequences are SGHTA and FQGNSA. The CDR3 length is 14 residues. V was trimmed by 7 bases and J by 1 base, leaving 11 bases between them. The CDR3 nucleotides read TGTGCCAGCACGGGGGGCAGGTCCTACAATGAGCAGTTCTTC. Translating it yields CASTGGRSYNEQFF.

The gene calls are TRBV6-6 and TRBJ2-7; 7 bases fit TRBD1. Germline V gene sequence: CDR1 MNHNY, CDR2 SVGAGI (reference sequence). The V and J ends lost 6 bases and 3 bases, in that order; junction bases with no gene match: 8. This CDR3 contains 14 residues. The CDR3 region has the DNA TGTGCCAGCAGACCAACAGGGGTCGTCTACGAGCAGTACTTC. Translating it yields CASRPTGVVYEQYF.

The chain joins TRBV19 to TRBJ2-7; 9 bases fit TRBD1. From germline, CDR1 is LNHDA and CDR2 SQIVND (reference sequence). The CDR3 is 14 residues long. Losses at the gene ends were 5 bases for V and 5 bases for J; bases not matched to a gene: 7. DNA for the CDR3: TGTGCCAGTAGTCCTTGGGACAGGGTTAACGAGCAGTACTTC. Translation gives CASSPWDRVNEQYF.

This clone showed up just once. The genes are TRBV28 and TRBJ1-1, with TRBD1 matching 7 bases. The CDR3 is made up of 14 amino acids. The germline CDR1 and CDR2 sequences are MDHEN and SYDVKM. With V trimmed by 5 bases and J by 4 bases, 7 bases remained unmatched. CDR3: CASSPPGGRTEAFF. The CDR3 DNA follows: TGTGCCAGCAGTCCCCCAGGGGGGCGCACTGAAGCTTTCTTT.

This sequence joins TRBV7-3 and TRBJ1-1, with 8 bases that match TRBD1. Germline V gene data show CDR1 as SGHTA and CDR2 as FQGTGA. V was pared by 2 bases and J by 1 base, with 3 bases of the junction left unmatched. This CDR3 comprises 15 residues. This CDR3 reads CASSLGDRTNTEAFF. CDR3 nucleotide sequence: TGTGCCAGCAGCTTAGGGGACAGGACGAACACTGAAGCTTTCTTT.

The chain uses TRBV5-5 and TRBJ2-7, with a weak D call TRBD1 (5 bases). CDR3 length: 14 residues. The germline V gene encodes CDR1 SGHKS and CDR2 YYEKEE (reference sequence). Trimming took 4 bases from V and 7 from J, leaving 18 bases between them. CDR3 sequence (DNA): TGTGCCAGCAGCCCGGGCCTGGGGCCGCAGGAGCAGTACTTC. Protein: CASSPGLGPQEQYF.

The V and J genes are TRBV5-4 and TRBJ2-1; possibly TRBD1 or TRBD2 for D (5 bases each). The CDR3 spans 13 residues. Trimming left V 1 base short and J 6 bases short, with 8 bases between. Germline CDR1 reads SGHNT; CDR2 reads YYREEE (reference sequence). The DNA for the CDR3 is TGTGCCAGCAGCTTGTGGGGGAGCAATGAGCAGTTCTTC. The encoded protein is CASSLWGSNEQFF.